These 3 T cell receptor beta chains were sequenced from one sample in a study of beta chain features in type 1 diabetes. Isolated RNA was reverse transcribed in full, so expressed TCRB transcripts were sequenced. Measured with immunoSEQ multiplex PCR; TCRdb has only the in-frame clones, and not every one. The profile shows around 430,000 clones, over 25% of them singletons. Material: naive CD4+ T cells from blood. Receptors were obtained from a man between 18 and 35 years old in good health.

DNA of the CDR3: TGCAGCATCACGGGGTGGAACAACGAGCAGTACTTC. This gives the protein CSITGWNNEQYF. This chain connects TRBV29-1 to TRBJ2-7; TRBD2 might be the D (5 bases). V was pared by 8 bases and J by 5 bases, with 16 bases between. The CDR3 length is 12 residues. Per germline, CDR1 SQVTM and CDR2 ANQGSEA.

This sequence joins TRBV10-3 and TRBJ1-2; D perhaps matches TRBD1 (5 bases). The V and J ends lost 6 bases and 8 bases respectively, with 19 bases between them. The CDR3 covers 14 residues. CDR1 ENHRY and CDR2 SYGVKD come from the germline V gene. The CDR3 region has the DNA TGTGCCATCAGAGATAAGACAGAGGTGAGAGGCTACACCTTC. Protein sequence: CAIRDKTEVRGYTF.

The table lists this clone with a few counts. CDR3 sequence (DNA): TGTGCCAGCAGCTTAAATGGGGAGCTGTTTTTT. Translated, it gives CASSLNGELFF. This chain links TRBV7-9 with TRBJ2-2; no firm D call. V gave up 2 bases and J gave up 8 bases, with 3 bases separating them. In germline, CDR1 is SEHNR, CDR2 FQNEAQ (reference sequence). The CDR3 contains 11 residues.